This T cell receptor (beta chain) stems from a study of T cells after yellow fever vaccination. Study-wide results and caveats: Highly abundant clonotypes carried over from the bulk population could end up in FACS-sorted repertoires as contaminants. Post-booster repertoires contained most primary-vaccination clones again (about 95% CD4, roughly 91% CD8). A minor fraction of clonotypes spanned both CD4 and CD8 compartments.

UMIs and a universal primer site were added when TCR cDNA was made by 5'RACE template switching. A single record per CDR3 protein comes from TCRdb applying MiXCR to the 5' RACE reads. The sample carries 610,000 or so distinct CDR3 sequences, around 12% recorded once. Concerning this clonotype itself: Antigen: not known.

Trimming removed 5 bases from V and 4 bases from J, with 9 bases in between. CDR1 and CDR2 from the germline V gene are SEHNR and FQNEAQ (reference sequence). This CDR3 is built from 13 residues. The TCR originated in a man aged 25 to 40 who received the YFV17D yellow fever vaccine. This specimen consisted of PBMCs, obtained on the day of the yellow fever booster vaccination. The chain uses TRBV7-9 and TRBJ2-1, with a weak D call TRBD2 (6 bases). CDR3 protein: CASSPGVYNEQFF. The CDR3, as DNA: TGTGCCAGCAGCCCGGGGGTATACAATGAGCAGTTCTTC.